This T cell receptor (beta chain) was recorded in a study of tumor-infiltrating lymphocytes in localized non-small cell lung cancer. Study in general: Patients included smokers and never-smokers with various histologies, some sampled after neoadjuvant chemotherapy.

Sequenced by immunoSEQ multiplex PCR; TCRdb stores in-frame clones only, minus some. This table holds 4,500 to 7,000 clones, approximately 85% found once. Germline V gene sequence: CDR1 MNHNY, CDR2 SVGAGI (reference sequence). The CDR3 extends over 15 amino acids. V gave up 2 bases and J gave up 5 bases, with 15 bases separating them. This TCR was recovered from a human donor with non-small cell lung cancer. The sequencing sample was made of lung tumor tissue. This chain joins TRBV6-6 and TRBJ1-2, with a tentative D call TRBD1 (5 bases). The CDR3 coding sequence is TGTGCCAGCAGTTACGGAGCGCGCACAGGTTATGGCTACACCTTC. Its translation is CASSYGARTGYGYTF.